The T cell receptor (beta chain) described here comes from a study of PD-1 blockade in classical Hodgkin lymphoma. Trimming removed 6 bases from V and 4 bases from J; junction bases left unmatched: 9. CDR3 size: 15 residues. Per germline, CDR1 MNHEY and CDR2 SMNVEV (reference sequence). Time point meaning: cycle 4 day 1 (C4D1), after six to seven weeks of nivolumab. After autologous stem cell transplantation all patients relapsed, and prior brentuximab vedotin exposure differed between cohorts. Sequenced by immunoSEQ multiplex PCR; TCRdb stores in-frame clones only, minus some. The data contain around 25,000 clones, around 80% of them singletons.

The TCR comes from a human donor with classical Hodgkin lymphoma. The J gene is TRBJ2-3, the V gene TRBV27, with TRBD2 matching over 8 bases. This sample comprised peripheral blood mononuclear cells (PBMCs), obtained before the fourth cycle of nivolumab. CDR3 region: CASRGRREDPDTQYF. Written as DNA, the CDR3 is TGTGCCAGCAGGGGGAGGCGGGAGGACCCAGATACGCAGTATTTT.